This entry lists 32 T cell receptor beta chains sequenced from one sample in a study of naive and memory T cell subsets. Four PCR rounds used nested alpha and beta constant region primers plus the SP2 primer. TCRdb re-called the 5' RACE reads with MiXCR, one entry per CDR3 protein. The sample shows fewer than 40,000 distinct CDR3 sequences, around 17% of them seen only once. The library had UMIs added by 3' ligation of an oligonucleotide to TCR cDNA. The source is a female donor in good health.

This clonotype was recorded once. The CDR3, as DNA: TGTGCCAGCAGTTACTTTGGGGCGGTGGGAGAGACCCAGTACTTC. Its translation: CASSYFGAVGETQYF. V gene TRBV6-5 combines with J gene TRBJ2-5; D is perhaps TRBD1 (5 bases). V gave up 1 base and J gave up 4 bases, with 13 bases separating them. Germline lookup yields CDR1 MNHEY and CDR2 SVGAGI. The CDR3 has 15 amino acids.

As DNA, the CDR3 is TGTGCCAGCAGTTTACGGGGGACTAACTATGGCTACACCTTC. Amino acid sequence: CASSLRGTNYGYTF. The genes are TRBV27 and TRBJ1-2, with D perhaps TRBD1 (5 bases). This CDR3 has 14 residues. Trimming cost V 2 bases and J 0 bases, with 7 bases left between them. Germline CDR1 MNHEY, CDR2 SMNVEV (reference sequence).

This clonotype was detected a few times. The chain uses TRBV29-1 and TRBJ1-2; D unresolved. Trimming took 0 bases from V and 7 from J, leaving 6 bases between them. The CDR3 is 11 residues long. From germline, CDR1 is SQVTM and CDR2 ANQGSEA. In DNA form, the CDR3 reads TGCAGCGTTGAAGAAGACCGTGGCTACACCTTC. Its protein is CSVEEDRGYTF.

This clonotype was detected once. The CDR3 protein is CASSLAPQSNQPQHF. CDR3 bases: TGCGCCAGCAGCTTGGCCCCACAGAGCAATCAGCCCCAGCATTTT. J is TRBJ1-5 and V is TRBV5-1, with unresolved D. Germline V CDR1 and CDR2: SGHRS, YFSETQ. V lost 0 bases to trimming and J lost 1 base, with 8 bases between them. The CDR3 is 15 amino acids.

This clonotype was seen repeatedly, ten times or more. The J gene is TRBJ2-7, the V gene TRBV7-9, with 7 nucleotides matching TRBD2. The CDR3 sequence is 16 residues long. The V segment lost 0 bases and the J segment 3 bases; nucleotides outside the gene matches: 8. Germline V CDR1 and CDR2: SEHNR, FQNEAQ (reference sequence). CDR3 residues: CASSLAGAGRGYEQYF. CDR3 nucleotide sequence: TGTGCCAGCAGCTTAGCAGGCGCGGGGAGGGGCTACGAGCAGTACTTC.

This rearrangement joins TRBV5-1 to TRBJ1-5; 8 bases are a match to TRBD1. From germline, CDR1 is SGHRS and CDR2 YFSETQ. Trimming took 4 bases from V and 5 from J; bases not matched to a gene: 5. The CDR3 totals 14 residues. In DNA, the CDR3 is TGCGCCAGCAGCATAGGACAGGGAGATCAGCCCCAGCATTTT. This codes for CASSIGQGDQPQHF.

The chain combines TRBV7-9 with TRBJ1-3; D unclear. The V end lost 2 bases, the J end lost 2 bases, and 1 base lay between the germline ends. Germline values: CDR1 SEHNR, CDR2 FQNEAQ (reference sequence). The CDR3 runs 12 residues. CDR3 in amino acids: CASSLTGNTIYF. The CDR3 nucleotides read TGTGCCAGCAGCTTAACTGGAAACACCATATATTTT.

There are many counts of this clonotype. This chain connects TRBV7-2 to TRBJ2-3; D remains unclear. Germline lookup yields CDR1 SGHTA and CDR2 FQGNSA. V lost 3 bases and J 1 base, leaving 11 bases between the germline ends. This CDR3 region has 15 residues. CDR3 coding DNA: TGTGCCAGCAGCTTCTCCAGTAGCCGCACAGATACGCAGTATTTT. This encodes CASSFSSSRTDTQYF.

A few counts support this clonotype. The CDR3, as DNA: TGTGCCAGCAGTGACCCGAACAGGGGCAACACTGAAGCTTTCTTT. This translates into CASSDPNRGNTEAFF. This rearrangement joins TRBV12-3 or TRBV12-4 to TRBJ1-1; 7 positions agree with TRBD1. The CDR3 spans 15 residues. After removal of 5 bases from V and 2 bases from J, the junction contained 8 bases not matched to a gene.

The rearrangement joins TRBV11-2 to TRBJ2-7; D gene uncertain. The germline V and J ends were trimmed by 5 bases and 6 bases, with 17 bases remaining between them. This CDR3 comprises 14 residues. The germline gives CDR1 SGHAT, CDR2 FQNNGV. The CDR3 is CASSPLTRRFEQYF. The DNA for the CDR3 is TGTGCCAGCAGCCCCTTGACAAGGCGGTTCGAGCAGTACTTC.

This clonotype was seen only a few times. The V call is TRBV27, the J call TRBJ2-1, with D maybe TRBD1 (6 bases). The CDR3 length is 14 residues. Germline CDR1 reads MNHEY; CDR2 reads SMNVEV (reference sequence). Trimming stripped 3 bases from V and 6 bases from J, with 12 bases between. The CDR3 reads CASSFITGINEQFF. The CDR3 region has the DNA TGTGCCAGCAGTTTCATTACAGGGATCAATGAGCAGTTCTTC.

This clonotype was counted between two and nine times. CDR3 coding DNA: TGCGCCAGCAAACCCGATCTGACGAGCTCCTACAATGAGCAGTTCTTC. Translating it yields CASKPDLTSSYNEQFF. The V call is TRBV4-1, the J call TRBJ2-1, with D uncertain. CDR3 length: 16 residues. The germline V and J ends were trimmed by 7 bases and 0 bases, with 16 bases remaining between them. CDR1 and CDR2 (germline): MGHRA, YSYEKL.

A remark on this clonotype: Being one base from a much bigger clone, this may be a read error. The CDR3 protein is CASSSNTDTQYF. In DNA form, the CDR3 reads TGTGCCAGCAGCTCGAACACAGATACGCAGTATTTT. V usage is TRBV7-9 and J usage is TRBJ2-3; no firm D call. Germline CDR1 and CDR2: SEHNR and FQNEAQ (reference sequence). The CDR3 covers 12 residues. The ends were cut back, 4 bases at V and 2 bases at J, with 4 bases in the middle. Filled out from reference TRBV7-9 and TRBJ2-3, the complete variable domain reads DTGVSQNPRHKITKRGQNVTFRCDPISEHNRLYWYRQTLGQGPEFLTYFQNEAQLEKSRLLSDRFSAERPKGSFSTLEIQRTEQGDSAMYLCASSSNTDTQYFGPGTRLTVL.

In this sample, this clonotype turned up many times. The chain links TRBV20-1 to TRBJ2-1, with 9 bases identical to TRBD2. The J segment lost 6 bases and the V segment lost 3 bases, leaving 9 bases of the junction unmatched. The CDR3 has 15 amino acids. Germline-derived CDR1 and CDR2 are DFQATT and SNEGSKA (reference sequence). The CDR3: CSARGLASTVNEQFF. CDR3 DNA sequence: TGCAGTGCTAGGGGACTAGCCAGTACCGTCAATGAGCAGTTCTTC.

There are many counts of this clonotype. This chain joins TRBV15 and TRBJ1-1; tentatively, D is TRBD1 (5 bases). From germline, CDR1 is LNHNV and CDR2 YYDKDF (reference sequence). Trimming took off 2 bases at V and 4 bases at J, with 17 bases between the two ends. The CDR3 contains 16 residues. This CDR3 is CATSRQTGTPSTEAFF. CDR3 in DNA: TGTGCCACCAGCAGACAAACCGGGACCCCGAGCACTGAAGCTTTCTTT.

This clonotype was observed many times. The V gene is TRBV12-3 or TRBV12-4, the J gene TRBJ2-7; TRBD1 might be the D (6 bases). V was cut by 2 bases and J by 5 bases, with 10 bases left in between. The CDR3 spans 13 residues. CDR3 in DNA: TGTGCCAGCAGTTTAAAGGGGGTGAACGAGCAGTACTTC. This translates into CASSLKGVNEQYF.

This clonotype showed up many times. This chain links TRBV29-1 with TRBJ2-1; D is unclear. Trimming cost V 2 bases and J 3 bases, with 8 bases left between them. The length of the CDR3 is 13 residues. The germline CDR1 and CDR2 sequences are SQVTM and ANQGSEA. Here the CDR3 DNA reads TGCAGCGTTGAAACTAACTACTACAATGAGCAGTTCTTC. It codes for CSVETNYYNEQFF.

This clonotype was picked up many times. The genes are TRBV29-1 and TRBJ2-2, with D unclear. The CDR3 length is 13 residues. Germline V gene data show CDR1 as SQVTM and CDR2 as ANQGSEA. Trimming cost V 3 bases and J 0 bases, with 5 bases left between them. The CDR3 here is CSVDWSNTGELFF. The DNA for the CDR3 is TGCAGCGTTGATTGGTCGAACACCGGGGAGCTGTTTTTT.

As concerns this clonotype: This may be a read error, as it is one base from a much larger clone. This chain connects TRBV6-5 to TRBJ1-6; D ambiguous. Germline lookup yields CDR1 MNHEY and CDR2 SVGAGI. The CDR3 is made up of 14 amino acids. The V and J ends lost 9 bases and 9 bases respectively, with 18 bases between them. The CDR3 loop reads CASGGHPLGSPLHF. CDR3 nucleotide sequence: TGTGCCAGTGGCGGGCATCCCCTGGGTTCACCCCTCCACTTT.

This clonotype is medium-sized (0.01 to 0.1%). CDR3 sequence: CSAGDRAGALQETQYF. The CDR3 coding sequence is TGCAGCGCTGGCGATCGGGCGGGGGCCCTTCAAGAGACCCAGTACTTC. This chain joins TRBV29-1 and TRBJ2-5; tentative D call: TRBD2 (7 bases). V was pared by 7 bases and J by 2 bases, with 23 bases between. Per germline, CDR1 SQVTM and CDR2 ANQGSEA. This CDR3 is built from 16 residues.

The chain is built from TRBV12-3 or TRBV12-4 and TRBJ2-3; TRBD2 agrees at 11 bases. The CDR3 has 16 amino acids. Germline trimming cut 7 bases from V and 1 base from J; bases unmatched to any gene: 7. CDR3 amino acids: CASNTQLAGGTDTQYF. Written as DNA, the CDR3 is TGTGCCAGCAACACCCAACTAGCGGGGGGCACAGATACGCAGTATTTT.

This rearrangement joins TRBV20-1 to TRBJ1-3, with D unclear. Deletions cut 4 bases from V and 0 bases from J, with 13 bases between. This CDR3 region has 15 residues. The germline V gene encodes CDR1 DFQATT and CDR2 SNEGSKA (reference sequence). The CDR3 nucleotides are TGCAGTGCTATTCATCGGACGGCCTCTGGAAACACCATATATTTT. It yields the protein CSAIHRTASGNTIYF.

This clonotype was found many times. The chain is built from TRBV20-1 and TRBJ2-3; a weak D match, TRBD2 (6 bases). Trimming pared 3 bases from V and 1 base from J, leaving 17 bases between. Germline values: CDR1 DFQATT, CDR2 SNEGSKA (reference sequence). The length of the CDR3 is 16 residues. The CDR3: CSARGGWVAGTDTQYF. In DNA, the CDR3 is TGCAGTGCTAGGGGGGGATGGGTAGCGGGCACAGATACGCAGTATTTT.

J is TRBJ2-5 and V is TRBV5-6; D might be TRBD1 (6 bases). The CDR3 has 15 amino acids. Germline assignment: CDR1 SGHDT and CDR2 YYEEEE. The ends were cut back, 0 bases at V and 1 base at J, with 10 bases in the middle. The CDR3 is CASSLGGHPQETQYF. DNA for the CDR3: TGTGCCAGCAGCTTGGGGGGACATCCCCAAGAGACCCAGTACTTC.

The chain couples TRBV11-2 to TRBJ2-1, with D perhaps being TRBD1 or TRBD2 (5 bases each). This CDR3 has 13 amino acids. The ends were cut back, 3 bases at V and 10 bases at J, with 13 bases in the middle. Germline V gives CDR1 SGHAT, CDR2 FQNNGV. CDR3 bases: TGTGCCAGCAGCTTGGGGACCCGGAAAGAGCAGTTCTTC. It yields the protein CASSLGTRKEQFF.

This clonotype was seen at least ten times. The rearrangement joins TRBV7-9 to TRBJ2-7, with D perhaps TRBD1 or TRBD2 (6 bases each). V lost 5 bases, J lost 5 bases, and 19 bases lay in between. The CDR3 length is 15 residues. Germline-derived CDR1 and CDR2 are SEHNR and FQNEAQ (reference sequence). The CDR3 protein is CASSLIVTGGDEQYF. CDR3 DNA sequence: TGTGCCAGCAGCCTCATTGTGACAGGCGGGGACGAGCAGTACTTC.

This clonotype appeared a few times. This chain connects TRBV7-6 to TRBJ1-5; D call uncertain. The CDR3 is 16 amino acids. The germline V gene has CDR1 SGHVS and CDR2 FNYEAQ. Trimming took 4 bases from V and 3 from J, leaving 16 bases between them. The CDR3 region is CASSSGGRVDNQPQHF. The CDR3 DNA follows: TGTGCCAGCAGCTCAGGCGGTAGGGTAGACAATCAGCCCCAGCATTTT.

This clonotype ranks as medium-sized. The J gene is TRBJ1-3, the V gene TRBV29-1; no reliable D call. This CDR3 has 13 residues. Germline CDR1 is SQVTM and CDR2 is ANQGSEA. V lost 4 bases and J 0 bases, leaving 7 bases between the germline ends. The CDR3 nucleotides are TGCAGCGTTGTGGTAAACTCTGGAAACACCATATATTTT. Amino acid sequence: CSVVVNSGNTIYF.

The chain couples TRBV20-1 to TRBJ2-2; 8 bases map to TRBD2. Trimming cost V 2 bases and J 0 bases; bases outside gene matches: 5. This CDR3 has 16 residues. The V gene's germline CDR1 is DFQATT and CDR2 SNEGSKA (reference sequence). DNA for the CDR3: TGCAGTGCTAGAACTACTAGCGGAGCGAACACCGGGGAGCTGTTTTTT. Translating gives CSARTTSGANTGELFF.

This chain joins TRBV15 and TRBJ2-1; maybe TRBD2 (5 bases). Trimming pared 8 bases from V and 4 bases from J, leaving 6 bases between. Germline assignment: CDR1 LNHNV and CDR2 YYDKDF (reference sequence). The CDR3 totals 11 residues. The CDR3 nucleotides read TGTGCCACCGGGAGTTACAATGAGCAGTTCTTC. Translated, it gives CATGSYNEQFF.

This clonotype appeared a few times. The rearrangement joins TRBV5-1 to TRBJ1-2; no clear D gene. The ends were cut back, 1 base at V and 2 bases at J, with 12 bases in the middle. CDR1 and CDR2 from the germline V gene are SGHRS and YFSETQ. This CDR3 comprises 15 residues. CDR3 amino acids: CASSLSRVRNYGYTF. The CDR3 nucleotides read TGCGCCAGCAGCTTGTCTAGGGTTCGGAACTATGGCTACACCTTC.

This chain links TRBV6-6 with TRBJ1-1, with a tentative D call TRBD1 (5 bases). V was clipped by 6 bases and J by 3 bases, with 17 bases between them. The CDR3 length is 15 residues. Germline V lookup: CDR1 MNHNY, CDR2 SVGAGI (reference sequence). Here the CDR3 reads CASSTGGPLDTEAFF. The DNA for the CDR3 is TGTGCCAGCAGCACCGGGGGACCGCTCGACACTGAAGCTTTCTTT.